The TCR beta chain under discussion was sequenced for a study of memory CD4+ T cells and cytomegalovirus serostatus (dated by TCRdb to about 2019). Broadly, across the study: The cohort included 35 or so healthy adults from Belgium, of whom 9 were CMV seropositive and 24 were CMV seronegative. To replicate a published TCR-based CMV serostatus classifier, the researchers sequenced the CD4+ memory TCRbeta repertoires of a Belgian cohort whose cytomegalovirus serostatus was known. Summary of the overall study and its limitations: Among the 150 or so previously reported CMV-associated TCRbeta sequences, some 62 showed up in the CD4+ memory repertoires, with each one found in between one and five individuals. Unlike the original study, which covered naive and memory CD4+ and CD8+ populations, the Belgian study sequenced only CD4+CD45RO+ memory cells. The original-framework classifier achieved a median bootstrapped AUC of 0.95 with a 95% CI of 0.76-1.00 on the Belgian cohort. The results were interpreted as suggesting that the CMV-associated TCR signature is largely present in the CD4+ memory repertoire. For predicting CMV serostatus, the median bootstrapped AUC was roughly 0.95 using the original framework and roughly 0.91 using a US-trained random forest.

Single viable CD3+CD4+CD8-CD45RO+ cells were sorted as memory CD4+ T cells on a FACSAria II. CMV serostatus was assessed using a Roche Elecsys assay, by which serum IgG against CMV pp150, pp28, p38 and p52 was detected. Once the samples were thawed, total CD4+ T cells were enriched through positive selection using CD4 magnetic microbeads. The samples came from a different study that was designed specifically to examine the CD4+ T cell memory repertoire. Following standard operating procedures, peripheral blood mononuclear cells were isolated and cryopreserved, while serum was kept at -80 degrees C. Staining used CD3-PerCP (BW264/56), CD4-APC (RPA-T4), CD45RO-PE (UCHT1) and CD8-Pacific Orange (3B5) antibodies, with Sytox blue excluding non-viable cells. Genomic DNA was extracted from sorted cells with the Quick-DNA Microprep Kit. Amplification of TCRbeta DNA was done with the immunoSEQ hsTCRbeta kit, following the protocol from the manufacturer. TCRbeta libraries were sequenced on an Illumina MiSeq instrument. In the paper's pipeline: Once out-of-frame sequences had been removed, some 2 million distinct TCRbeta sequences were left, which works out to an average of roughly 70,000 per individual. Each individual was scored according to the count of 164 previously reported CMV-associated TCRbeta sequences and the total productive distinct TCRbeta count. A beta-binomial model was reimplemented in Python, and random forests from scikit-learn, run with default parameters, were trained on data from the US cohort. Classifier performance on the Belgian cohort was summarized as median AUC with percentile confidence intervals calculated over 10,000 bootstrap iterations. TCRdb took over this immuneACCESS table, retaining in-frame rearrangements with V and J assigned. Such tables are incomplete; in checked studies, under half of the missing clones stem from an unresolved V gene, and the remainder is unexplained. That table supplies the V and J calls and clone size; D and trimming were determined from the DNA. The sample table shows 50,000 to 65,000 clones, and roughly four fifths are seen once. The top ten clonotypes cover approximately 0.81% of the sample.

With regard to this clone: Its antigen target is currently unknown. It has no much larger one-base neighbor in the sample; base qualities were not kept.

The germline V gene encodes CDR1 SGHRS and CDR2 YFSETQ. Counted from cysteine to phenylalanine, this CDR3 has 14 amino acids. Of the read, only the CDR3 DNA is kept; its 42 bases are in frame from base 1. V lost 3 bases and J lost 5 bases; the stretch between them is 12 bases long. Material for sequencing was memory CD4+ T cells from blood. The TCR comes from an adult in good health and CMV-seronegative. The sequence is built from TRBV5-1 and TRBJ2-1; the D gene is perhaps TRBD1, from 5 matching bases. The CDR3 region reads CASSYLAGNNEQFF. The DNA reads TGCGCCAGCAGCTATTTAGCAGGGAACAATGAGCAGTTCTTC.